One sample yielded the 29 T cell receptor beta chains listed below, sequenced in a study of neurological immune-mediated disorders. MiXCR, run by TCRdb on the 5' RACE reads, gives a single entry per CDR3 protein. The repertoire includes some 77,000 distinct CDR3 sequences, under 10% of them detected once, and approximately 1.5% sits in the top ten. The sequenced sample consisted of PBMCs. All receptors derive from a man in his forties or fifties in good health.

This clonotype was counted ten times or more. V and J are TRBV6-5 and TRBJ2-4; D ambiguous. In germline, CDR1 is MNHEY, CDR2 SVGAGI. The CDR3 sequence is 11 residues long. Deletions cut 6 bases from V and 15 bases from J, with 15 bases between. This CDR3 is CASSHVGFLYF. The CDR3 coding sequence is TGTGCCAGCAGCCACGTCGGCTTTCTGTACTTC.

This clonotype was seen repeatedly, ten times or more. This chain connects TRBV7-3 to TRBJ2-1; 9 bases are shared with TRBD2. The junction had 13 bases not matched to a gene; V was cut back by 0 bases and J by 7 bases. Germline V gives CDR1 SGHTA, CDR2 FQGTGA. The CDR3 spans 18 residues. DNA of the CDR3: TGTGCCAGCAGCTTAACGCGGAGCGGGGGGTCAGGGGGGAATGAGCAGTTCTTC. It yields the protein CASSLTRSGGSGGNEQFF.

This chain connects TRBV4-2 to TRBJ2-2; tentatively, D is TRBD1 (6 bases). Between the trimmed V and J ends, which lost 0 bases and 6 bases, there was a span of 11 bases. The CDR3 contains 15 residues. Germline CDR1 LGHNA, CDR2 YNFKEQ. The CDR3: CASSQEGGMAGELFF. The CDR3 nucleotides read TGTGCCAGCAGCCAAGAAGGGGGTATGGCCGGGGAGCTGTTTTTT.

This clonotype was seen repeatedly, ten times or more. The V call is TRBV13, the J call TRBJ1-2; 11 bases map to TRBD1. There are 15 residues in the CDR3. The germline V gene encodes CDR1 PRHDT and CDR2 FYEKMQ (reference sequence). V was clipped by 4 bases and J by 0 bases; unmatched bases: 1. Here the CDR3 reads CASSSGQGANYGYTF. In DNA form, the CDR3 reads TGTGCCAGCAGCTCGGGACAGGGGGCTAACTATGGCTACACCTTC.

This clonotype occurred many times. The chain links TRBV2 to TRBJ2-1; 10 bases map to TRBD2. V lost 1 base to trimming and J lost 10 bases; unmatched junction nucleotides: 4. This CDR3 is 14 amino acids long. Germline lookup yields CDR1 SNHLY and CDR2 FYNNEI. The CDR3: CASSEGAGGLEQFF. CDR3 in DNA: TGTGCCAGCAGTGAAGGAGCGGGGGGGTTAGAGCAGTTCTTC.

This clonotype occurred many times. The chain combines TRBV7-2 with TRBJ2-3; D is perhaps TRBD2 (7 bases). This CDR3 comprises 15 residues. Germline V CDR1 and CDR2: SGHTA, FQGNSA. V lost 5 bases and J 3 bases, leaving 15 bases between the germline ends. CDR3 region: CASSVSGGGTDTQYF. In nucleotides, the CDR3 is TGTGCCAGCAGCGTATCGGGGGGCGGGACAGATACGCAGTATTTT.

This clonotype was observed at least ten times. This chain joins TRBV7-3 and TRBJ2-1; TRBD2 agrees at 11 bases. This CDR3 is 16 amino acids long. Germline V gives CDR1 SGHTA, CDR2 FQGTGA. V lost 5 bases, J lost 1 base, and 4 bases stayed unmatched. The DNA for the CDR3 is TGTGCCAGCAGCGTACTAGCGGGAGAATCCTACAATGAGCAGTTCTTC. Protein sequence: CASSVLAGESYNEQFF.

In its sample, this clonotype was seen many times. The chain joins TRBV4-2 to TRBJ1-2; no clear D gene. The CDR3 runs 16 residues. Looked up from germline, CDR1 is LGHNA and CDR2 is YNFKEQ. The V end lost 1 base, the J end lost 2 bases, and 14 bases lay between the germline ends. The chain's CDR3 is CASSQGLGRENYGYTF. CDR3 nucleotides: TGTGCCAGCAGCCAAGGACTCGGGCGGGAGAACTATGGCTACACCTTC.

This clonotype was found many times. The gene calls are TRBV7-2 and TRBJ2-3, with 7 bases lining up with TRBD1. This CDR3 comprises 16 residues. Germline-derived CDR1 and CDR2 are SGHTA and FQGNSA. V was pared by 2 bases and J by 4 bases, with 9 bases of the junction left unmatched. In DNA, the CDR3 is TGTGCCAGCAGCTTAAATGTGAGACAGGGAGCAGATACGCAGTATTTT. This translates into CASSLNVRQGADTQYF.

This clonotype has at least ten counts. The V gene is TRBV20-1, the J gene TRBJ2-6; no clear D gene. The CDR3 is made up of 15 amino acids. Per germline, CDR1 DFQATT and CDR2 SNEGSKA (reference sequence). Trimming pared 1 base from V and 3 bases from J, leaving 10 bases between. CDR3 region: CSARARAFGANVLTF. The CDR3 nucleotides read TGCAGTGCTAGAGCGAGAGCTTTTGGGGCCAACGTCCTGACTTTC.

This clonotype turned up a few times. The chain couples TRBV20-1 to TRBJ2-1, with D possibly TRBD1 on 6 matching bases. With 0 bases removed from V and 5 bases from J, the gap between germline ends came to 8 bases. Germline V gives CDR1 DFQATT, CDR2 SNEGSKA (reference sequence). The CDR3 is 13 amino acids. The CDR3: CSARDPGDNEQFF. CDR3 sequence (DNA): TGCAGTGCTAGAGACCCAGGGGACAATGAGCAGTTCTTC.

Many counts were recorded for this clonotype. The V and J genes are TRBV5-1 and TRBJ2-7; D gene unclear. The germline V gene encodes CDR1 SGHRS and CDR2 YFSETQ. V lost 0 bases to trimming and J lost 1 base, with 14 bases between them. The CDR3 loop spans 16 amino acids. CDR3: CASSLAGGVLSYEQYF. The DNA for the CDR3 is TGCGCCAGCAGCTTGGCCGGTGGGGTCTTATCCTACGAGCAGTACTTC.

This clonotype occurred many times. The chain uses TRBV20-1 and TRBJ2-1, with TRBD1 matching 7 bases. The CDR3 runs to 15 residues. Germline lookup yields CDR1 DFQATT and CDR2 SNEGSKA (reference sequence). The V gene end was trimmed by 6 bases and the J gene end by 0 bases; junction bases not matched to a gene: 8. In DNA, the CDR3 is TGCAGTGCGACTTCGACAGGGCGCTCCTACAATGAGCAGTTCTTC. It yields the protein CSATSTGRSYNEQFF.

This clonotype was recorded many times. The chain couples TRBV27 to TRBJ1-1; 8 bases are a match to TRBD1. This CDR3 is 17 amino acids long. CDR1 and CDR2 from the germline V gene are MNHEY and SMNVEV (reference sequence). After removal of 6 bases from V and 0 bases from J, the junction contained 12 bases not matched to a gene. CDR3 amino acids: CASRSLRTGPMNTEAFF. The CDR3 bases are TGTGCCAGCAGGTCCTTAAGGACAGGGCCCATGAACACTGAAGCTTTCTTT.

This clonotype was seen repeatedly, ten times or more. In nucleotides, the CDR3 is TGTGCCAGCAGCCCCGTAAGGGGCCTTTCCAGCAATGAGCAGTTCTTC. Translation: CASSPVRGLSSNEQFF. The rearrangement joins TRBV3-1 to TRBJ2-1; D is perhaps TRBD1 (5 bases). The germline V and J ends were trimmed by 4 bases and 6 bases, with 19 bases remaining between them. The CDR3 is made up of 16 amino acids. From germline, CDR1 is LGHDT and CDR2 YNNKEL (reference sequence).

This clonotype was detected a few times. The V call is TRBV5-1, the J call TRBJ2-3, with no clear D. The germline CDR1 and CDR2 sequences are SGHRS and YFSETQ. The CDR3 is 15 amino acids. V was pared by 0 bases and J by 2 bases, with 10 bases between. The CDR3 region is CASSLDGQYTDTQYF. The CDR3 DNA reads TGCGCCAGCAGCTTGGATGGCCAGTACACAGATACGCAGTATTTT.

This clonotype came up many times. V gene TRBV3-1 combines with J gene TRBJ1-5; a weak D match, TRBD1 (5 bases). Trimming left V 1 base short and J 6 bases short, with 13 bases between. This CDR3 is built from 15 residues. The germline CDR1 and CDR2 sequences are LGHDT and YNNKEL (reference sequence). In nucleotides, the CDR3 is TGTGCCAGCAGCCAAGGTTCCAGGGTTCCTCAGCCCCAGCATTTT. Its translation is CASSQGSRVPQPQHF.

Many counts were recorded for this clonotype. V gene TRBV18 combines with J gene TRBJ2-1; D unclear. V lost 5 bases and J 10 bases, leaving 9 bases between the germline ends. CDR1 and CDR2 (germline): KGHSH, LQKENI. CDR3 length: 11 amino acids. CDR3 nucleotide sequence: TGTGCCAGCTCAGGGGTAGAAGAGCAGTTCTTC. Protein sequence: CASSGVEEQFF. Based on the CDR3 plus reference TRBV18 and TRBJ2-1, the full variable domain is NAGVMQNPRHLVRRRGQEARLRCSPMKGHSHVYWYRQLPEEGLKFMVYLQKENIIDESGMPKERFSAEFPKEGPSILRIQQVVRGDSAAYFCASSGVEEQFFGPGTRLTVL.

This clonotype occurred many times. The chain links TRBV20-1 to TRBJ2-5; TRBD2 is a possible D gene (6 bases). With 0 bases removed from V and 1 base from J, the gap between germline ends came to 12 bases. CDR1 is DFQATT, CDR2 SNEGSKA, per germline (reference sequence). The CDR3 is 15 amino acids. The CDR3 sequence: CSARETGGVQETQYF. CDR3 sequence (DNA): TGCAGTGCTAGAGAAACGGGCGGGGTCCAAGAGACCCAGTACTTC.

This clonotype was picked up many times. The rearrangement joins TRBV7-2 to TRBJ1-5; tentative D call: TRBD1 (6 bases). Germline V gives CDR1 SGHTA, CDR2 FQGNSA. The CDR3 contains 13 residues. V shed 6 bases and J shed 1 base, with 7 bases lying between them. The CDR3 sequence: CASSDRSNQPQHF. CDR3 nucleotide sequence: TGTGCCAGCAGTGACAGGAGCAATCAGCCCCAGCATTTT.

This clonotype came up many times. The chain employs TRBV5-1 and TRBJ2-2; TRBD1 aligns across 11 bases. The CDR3 extends over 16 amino acids. With V trimmed by 4 bases and J by 2 bases, 4 bases remained unmatched. The germline gives CDR1 SGHRS, CDR2 YFSETQ. CDR3 protein: CASSHGQGANTGELFF. The CDR3 nucleotides read TGCGCCAGCAGCCACGGACAGGGGGCAAACACCGGGGAGCTGTTTTTT.

This clonotype was recorded many times. The chain has TRBV5-5 and TRBJ2-7; D possibly corresponds to TRBD2 (5 bases). Trimming stripped 5 bases from V and 0 bases from J, with 15 bases between. The CDR3 spans 15 residues. Germline assignment: CDR1 SGHKS and CDR2 YYEKEE (reference sequence). CDR3 sequence reads: CASRTSGGVSYEQYF. In DNA, the CDR3 is TGTGCCAGCAGAACCAGCGGAGGAGTCTCCTACGAGCAGTACTTC.

This clonotype has ten or more counts. The chain carries TRBV7-2 and TRBJ2-3; D might be TRBD1 or TRBD2, each matching 5 bases. Per germline, CDR1 SGHTA and CDR2 FQGNSA. V dropped 5 bases and J dropped 1 base, with 16 bases sitting between them. The CDR3 extends over 16 amino acids. In DNA, the CDR3 is TGTGCCAGCAGCGGATCCGGGGCCTTCGGCACAGATACGCAGTATTTT. Encoded protein: CASSGSGAFGTDTQYF.

This clonotype was seen many times. The chain has TRBV5-1 and TRBJ2-1, with a possible D match to TRBD2 (5 bases). Deletions cut 4 bases from V and 9 bases from J, with 14 bases between. Germline V gives CDR1 SGHRS, CDR2 YFSETQ. This CDR3 has 13 residues. CDR3 residues: CASSQATGGEQFF. The CDR3 DNA is TGCGCCAGCAGCCAAGCCACCGGAGGTGAGCAGTTCTTC.

V and J are TRBV4-1 and TRBJ2-3; the D gene is possibly TRBD2 (6 bases). This CDR3 is 15 amino acids long. Trimming took 3 bases from V and 0 from J, leaving 10 bases between them. Germline V gene sequence: CDR1 MGHRA, CDR2 YSYEKL. The CDR3 DNA is TGCGCCAGCAGCCATATAGCGGATAGCACAGATACGCAGTATTTT. It translates to CASSHIADSTDTQYF.

This clonotype was seen more than once but under ten times. The V and J genes are TRBV7-2 and TRBJ2-5, with 9 bases lining up with TRBD2. The germline V gene has CDR1 SGHTA and CDR2 FQGNSA. The ends lost 5 bases at V and 4 bases at J; junction bases unmatched: 11. The CDR3 has 16 residues. CDR3 residues: CASSIPTGTSRETQYF. The CDR3 nucleotides read TGTGCCAGCAGCATACCCACCGGGACTAGCAGAGAGACCCAGTACTTC.

This clonotype was counted at least ten times. This rearrangement joins TRBV20-1 to TRBJ2-2; 8 nucleotides align to TRBD1. Germline CDR1 DFQATT, CDR2 SNEGSKA (reference sequence). This CDR3 is built from 13 residues. The V gene end was trimmed by 6 bases and the J gene end by 7 bases; junction bases not matched to a gene: 7. The CDR3, as DNA: TGCAGTGCCCGTCAGGGGGCGGGCGGGGAGCTGTTTTTT. As protein: CSARQGAGGELFF.

This clonotype was counted only a few times. The chain joins TRBV12-3 or TRBV12-4 to TRBJ1-5, with D unresolved. Trimming took 4 bases from V and 7 from J, leaving 14 bases between them. This CDR3 region has 14 residues. As DNA, the CDR3 is TGTGCCAGCAGTTCCCGGCTGGCGGGGCAGCCCCAGCATTTT. It is translated as CASSSRLAGQPQHF.

A few counts support this clonotype. This chain joins TRBV29-1 and TRBJ2-5, with TRBD1 as a possible D gene (6 bases). This CDR3 has 12 residues. V shed 6 bases and J shed 2 bases, with 10 bases lying between them. The germline V gene has CDR1 SQVTM and CDR2 ANQGSEA. CDR3 in DNA: TGCAGCGTGACAGGTGGACAAGAGACCCAGTACTTC. The encoded protein is CSVTGGQETQYF.